This T cell receptor (beta chain) is from a study of blood T cell repertoires in COVID-19 (dated by TCRdb to about 2020). Looking at the study overall: Samples covering the acute and convalescent phases of COVID-19 were provided by collaborators in the United States, Italy and Spain. The material from the prospective study consisted of cDNA or gDNA derived from T cells, B-cell-depleted T cells, or PBMCs. Subjects who had been exposed to COVID-19, were actively infected with it, or had recovered from it provided the deeply sampled blood TCRbeta repertoires that made up the dataset. A freely available public database, intended as a resource for researchers studying the immune response to SARS-CoV-2, is where the repertoires were released. Samples came from the ongoing ImmuneRACE study (first 160 participants) plus 1,254 subjects from 6 global collaborators. Sample metadata almost always included a de-identified subject ID, COVID-19 status, age in years and sex. Where available, HLA class I and class II types were taken from metadata supplied by the sample provider and were not determined by assay-based typing. Points the paper makes about the study in general: Clinical and demographic metadata were provided uncurated, with the amount varying by source and participant.

Participants in the prospective study were enrolled through a virtual design, were aged roughly 18 to 100 years, and lived in approximately 24 United States geographic areas. In the prospective study, cohorts were assigned on the basis of participant-reported clinical history obtained from a screening survey and a study questionnaire. In the prospective study, whole blood, serum and a nasopharyngeal or oropharyngeal swab were collected from each participant by mobile phlebotomists. Over a roughly two-month period, participants in the prospective study had the option of providing additional blood draws and questionnaires. Blood samples from the prospective study were shipped frozen or at room temperature prior to DNA extraction. V is trimmed back by 5 bases and J by 1 base, and the junction contains 9 bases that no gene match accounts for. Taken from the germline V gene, the CDR1 and CDR2 loops are SGHRS and YFSETQ. Counted from cysteine to phenylalanine, this CDR3 has 16 amino acids. Just the 48-base CDR3 DNA is kept, in frame starting at base 1.

TCRbeta CDR3 regions were amplified from genomic DNA by means of the immunoSEQ Assay, a bias-controlled multiplex PCR. Per the original workflow: Nucleated cell counts per sample were estimated from amplification of reference gene primers within the assay. To quantify the absolute abundance of each unique TCRbeta CDR3 rearrangement, sequence reads were collapsed and filtered. For each sample, productive Simpson clonality was calculated by taking the square root of Simpson's diversity index across productive rearrangements. TCRdb holds this immuneACCESS table with in-frame rearrangements only. Some clones are missing; in checked studies, unresolved V genes explain under half, and the rest has no known cause. V, J and clone size are taken as reported in that table, and D and trimming were inferred from the DNA itself. The sample profile shows 260,000 or so clones; approximately 88% of them were found once. Roughly 2.6% of the sample goes to the ten largest clones.

Comment on this clone: It lacks a known antigen. No much larger clonotype is one base removed from it; base qualities were not supplied.

The sequence links TRBV5-1 to TRBJ2-3; 8 junctional bases match TRBD1. This TCR was sampled from a woman in her 30s with acute COVID-19. The sample taken for sequencing was PBMCs or T cells enriched from blood (not recorded which). CDR3 region: CASRYPGGAGTDTQYF. The DNA sequence follows: TGCGCCAGCAGATACCCAGGGGGCGCGGGCACAGATACGCAGTATTTT.